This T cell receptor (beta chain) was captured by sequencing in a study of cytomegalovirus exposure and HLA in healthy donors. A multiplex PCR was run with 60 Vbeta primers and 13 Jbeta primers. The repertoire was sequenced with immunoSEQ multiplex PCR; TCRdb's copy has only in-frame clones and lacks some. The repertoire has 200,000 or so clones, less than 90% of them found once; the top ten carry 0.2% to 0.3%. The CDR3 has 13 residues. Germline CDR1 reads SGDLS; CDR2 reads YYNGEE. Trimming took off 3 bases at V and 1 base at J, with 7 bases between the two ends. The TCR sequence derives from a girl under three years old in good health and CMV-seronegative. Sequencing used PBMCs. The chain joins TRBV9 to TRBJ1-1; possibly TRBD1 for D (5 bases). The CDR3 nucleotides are TGTGCCAGCAGCGGCCAGGGGAACACTGAAGCTTTCTTT. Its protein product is CASSGQGNTEAFF.